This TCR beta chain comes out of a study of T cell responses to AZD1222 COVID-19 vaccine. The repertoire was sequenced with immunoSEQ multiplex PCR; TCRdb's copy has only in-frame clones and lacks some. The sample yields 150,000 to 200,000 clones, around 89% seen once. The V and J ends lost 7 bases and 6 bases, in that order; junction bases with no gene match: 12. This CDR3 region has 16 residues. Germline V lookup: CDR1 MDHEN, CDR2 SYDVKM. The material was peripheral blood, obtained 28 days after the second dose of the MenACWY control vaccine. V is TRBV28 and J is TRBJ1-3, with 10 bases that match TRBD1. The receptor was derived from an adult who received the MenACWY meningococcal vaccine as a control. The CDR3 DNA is TGTGCCAGCAAACGGGGCGGGACAGGGGTTGAAAACACCATATATTTT. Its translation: CASKRGGTGVENTIYF.